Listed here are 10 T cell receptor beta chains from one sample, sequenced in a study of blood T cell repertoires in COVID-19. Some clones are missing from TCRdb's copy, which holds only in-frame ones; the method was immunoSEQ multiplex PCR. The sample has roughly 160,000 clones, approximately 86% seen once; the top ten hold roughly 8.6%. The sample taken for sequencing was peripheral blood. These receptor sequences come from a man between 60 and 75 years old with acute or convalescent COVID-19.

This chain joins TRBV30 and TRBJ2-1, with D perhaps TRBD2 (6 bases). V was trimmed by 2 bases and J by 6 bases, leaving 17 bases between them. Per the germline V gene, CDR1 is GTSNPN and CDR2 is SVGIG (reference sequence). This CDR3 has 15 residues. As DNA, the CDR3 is TGTGCCTGGAGTCCCCCGGGGGAGCTTCGCAATGAGCAGTTCTTC. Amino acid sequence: CAWSPPGELRNEQFF.

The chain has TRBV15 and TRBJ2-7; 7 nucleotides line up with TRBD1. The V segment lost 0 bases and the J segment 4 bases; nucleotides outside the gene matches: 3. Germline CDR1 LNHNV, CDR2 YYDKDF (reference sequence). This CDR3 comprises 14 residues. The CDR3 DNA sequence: TGTGCCACCAGCAGAGATCCCAGGGGGTACGAGCAGTACTTC. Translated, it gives CATSRDPRGYEQYF. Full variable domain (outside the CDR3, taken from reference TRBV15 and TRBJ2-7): DAMVIQNPRYQVTQFGKPVTLSCSQTLNHNVMYWYQQKSSQAPKLLFHYYDKDFNNEADTPDNFQSRRPNTSFCFLDIRSPGLGDTAMYLCATSRDPRGYEQYFGPGTRLTVT.

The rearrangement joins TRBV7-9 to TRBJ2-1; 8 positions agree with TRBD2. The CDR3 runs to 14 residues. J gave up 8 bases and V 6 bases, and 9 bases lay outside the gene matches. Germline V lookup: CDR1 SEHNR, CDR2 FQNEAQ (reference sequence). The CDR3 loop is CASSPSGSMDEQFF. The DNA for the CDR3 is TGTGCCAGCAGTCCCAGCGGGAGTATGGATGAGCAGTTCTTC.

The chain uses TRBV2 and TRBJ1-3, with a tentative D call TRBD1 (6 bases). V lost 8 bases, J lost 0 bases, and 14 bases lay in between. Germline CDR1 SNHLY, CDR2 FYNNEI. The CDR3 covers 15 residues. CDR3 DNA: TGTGCCAGCGGACAGAGCAGGGGCTCTGGAAACACCATATATTTT. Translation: CASGQSRGSGNTIYF.

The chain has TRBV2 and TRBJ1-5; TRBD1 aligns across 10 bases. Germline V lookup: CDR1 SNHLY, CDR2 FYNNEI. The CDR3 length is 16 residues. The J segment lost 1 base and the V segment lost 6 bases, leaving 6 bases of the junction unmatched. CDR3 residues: CASRADRGRSNQPQHF. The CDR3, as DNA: TGTGCCAGCAGAGCGGACAGGGGGAGAAGCAATCAGCCCCAGCATTTT.

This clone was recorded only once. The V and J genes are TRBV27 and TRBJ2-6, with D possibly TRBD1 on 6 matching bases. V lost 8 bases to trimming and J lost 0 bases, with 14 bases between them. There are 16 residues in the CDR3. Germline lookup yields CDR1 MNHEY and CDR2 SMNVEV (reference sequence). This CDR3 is CASGGVGPSGANVLTF. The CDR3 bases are TGTGCCAGCGGGGGCGTTGGGCCCTCTGGGGCCAACGTCCTGACTTTC.

Here the CDR3 reads CASGFFPSDQDGYTF. The CDR3 coding sequence is TGTGCTAGTGGTTTCTTCCCCTCGGATCAGGATGGCTACACCTTC. V and J are TRBV12-5 and TRBJ1-2, with unresolved D. Trimming stripped 3 bases from V and 6 bases from J, with 17 bases between. Per the germline V gene, CDR1 is LGHNT and CDR2 is FRNRAP. This CDR3 is 15 amino acids long.

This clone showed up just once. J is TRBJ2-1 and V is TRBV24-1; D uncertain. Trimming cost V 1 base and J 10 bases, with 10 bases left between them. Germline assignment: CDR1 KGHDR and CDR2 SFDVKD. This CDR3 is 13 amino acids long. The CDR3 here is CATSDFPLEEQFF. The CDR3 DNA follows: TGTGCCACCAGTGATTTCCCACTCGAAGAGCAGTTCTTC.

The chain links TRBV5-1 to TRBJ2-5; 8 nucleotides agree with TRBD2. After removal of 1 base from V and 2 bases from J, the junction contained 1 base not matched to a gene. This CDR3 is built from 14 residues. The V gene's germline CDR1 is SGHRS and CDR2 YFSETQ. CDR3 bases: TGCGCCAGCAGCTTGTTAGCGGGACAAGAGACCCAGTACTTC. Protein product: CASSLLAGQETQYF.

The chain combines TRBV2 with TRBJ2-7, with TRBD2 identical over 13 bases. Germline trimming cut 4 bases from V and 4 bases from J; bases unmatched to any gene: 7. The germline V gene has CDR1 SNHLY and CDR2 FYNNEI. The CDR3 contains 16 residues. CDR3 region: CASSARTSGSRYEQYF. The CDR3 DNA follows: TGTGCCAGCAGTGCCCGGACTAGCGGGAGTAGGTACGAGCAGTACTTC. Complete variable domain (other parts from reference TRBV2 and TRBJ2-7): EPEVTQTPSHQVTQMGQEVILRCVPISNHLYFYWYRQILGQKVEFLVSFYNNEISEKSEIFDDQFSVERPDGSNFTLKIRSTKLEDSAMYFCASSARTSGSRYEQYFGPGTRLTVT.